This TCR beta chain stems from a study of siplizumab effects on memory and regulatory T cells. Generated by immunoSEQ multiplex PCR, the TCRdb table keeps only in-frame clones and is missing some. In the table there are roughly 50,000 clones, about 97% of which are singletons. V was pared by 0 bases and J by 9 bases, with 9 bases between. CDR3 size: 12 residues. CDR1 and CDR2 from the germline V gene are MNHNS and SASEGT. This sequence joins TRBV6-1 and TRBJ2-7, with unresolved D. Sequenced input: naive CD4+ T cells sorted from blood. The source of this sequence is a human donor in good health. CDR3 sequence: CASSEALLVQYF. The CDR3 nucleotides read TGTGCCAGCAGTGAAGCTCTCCTGGTGCAGTACTTC.